The present T cell receptor (beta chain) was sequenced within a study of T-cell memory formation after mild COVID-19. Regarding the study as a whole: Pre-infection memory contained some responding clones, which suggested that cross-reactive memory had joined.

As for this clonotype: The antigen is not known.

TCRdb re-called the 5' RACE reads with MiXCR, one entry per CDR3 protein. The sample shows about 340,000 distinct CDR3 sequences, around 20% of them seen only once. CDR3 size: 15 residues. Per the germline V gene, CDR1 is MNHEY and CDR2 is SVGAGI. Losses at the gene ends were 6 bases for V and 8 bases for J; bases not matched to a gene: 10. The V gene is TRBV6-5, the J gene TRBJ1-2, with TRBD1 matching 12 bases. The sequenced sample was PBMCs or a T cell subset sorted from them (not recorded which). The receptor was derived from an adult woman who had mild COVID-19 (a few samples of this study predate the infection). Cell type and time point are not known. CDR3 coding DNA: TGTGCCAGCAGCTCCCGGGACAGGGGGCTGTACGGCTACACCTTC. Encoded protein: CASSSRDRGLYGYTF.